This record covers a single T cell receptor beta chain. Trimming removed 2 bases from V and 0 bases from J, with 8 bases in between. Germline loops: CDR1 MNHEY, CDR2 SVGAGI. The CDR3 has 14 amino acids. TCRdb keeps only in-frame clones here, not all; method: immunoSEQ multiplex PCR. The repertoire has 15,000 to 20,000 clones, approximately 82% of them found once; the top ten carry 15% to 20%. This sample was included in a study of somatic mutations in cytotoxic T cells in rheumatoid arthritis. The sequenced material came from CD8+ T cells sorted from blood. This TCR was sampled from a woman aged 45 to 65 with rheumatoid arthritis. The chain employs TRBV6-5 and TRBJ2-7; D uncertain. The CDR3 loop reads CASSYGETSYEQYF. The CDR3 DNA is TGTGCCAGCAGTTACGGAGAAACCTCCTACGAGCAGTACTTC.